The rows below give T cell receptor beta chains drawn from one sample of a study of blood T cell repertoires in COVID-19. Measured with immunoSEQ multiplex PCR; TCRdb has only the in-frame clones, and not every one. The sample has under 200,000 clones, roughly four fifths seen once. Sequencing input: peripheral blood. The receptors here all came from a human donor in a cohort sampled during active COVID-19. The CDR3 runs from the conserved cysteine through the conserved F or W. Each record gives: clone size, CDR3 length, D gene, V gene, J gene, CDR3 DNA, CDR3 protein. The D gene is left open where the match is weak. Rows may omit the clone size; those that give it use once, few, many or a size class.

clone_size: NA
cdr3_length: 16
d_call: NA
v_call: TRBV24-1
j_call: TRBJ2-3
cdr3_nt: TGTGCCACCAGTGATGAGGGCGGCCCCCTTCGATTAGTTCAGTATTTT
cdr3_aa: CATSDEGGPLRLVQYF

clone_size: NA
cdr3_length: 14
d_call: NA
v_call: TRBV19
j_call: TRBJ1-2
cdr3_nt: TGTGCCAGTAGGAAATTGGACAGATCTGCGGGCTACACCTTC
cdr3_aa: CASRKLDRSAGYTF

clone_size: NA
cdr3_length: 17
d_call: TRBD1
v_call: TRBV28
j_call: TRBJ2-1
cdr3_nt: TGTGCCAGCAGTTTACCCGCCGGGACAGGCCCGCGGGGTGAGCAGTTCTTC
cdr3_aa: CASSLPAGTGPRGEQFF

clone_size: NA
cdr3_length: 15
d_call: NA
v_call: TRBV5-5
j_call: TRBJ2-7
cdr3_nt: TGTGCCAGCAGCCCCCTGGGAGCAGCGAACTACGAGCAGTACTTC
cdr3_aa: CASSPLGAANYEQYF

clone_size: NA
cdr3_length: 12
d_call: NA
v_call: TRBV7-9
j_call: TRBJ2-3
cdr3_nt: TGTGCCAGCAGCCCGTTATCAGATACGCAGTATTTT
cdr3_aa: CASSPLSDTQYF

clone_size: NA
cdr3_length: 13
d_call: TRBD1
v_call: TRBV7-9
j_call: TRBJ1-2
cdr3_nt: TGTGCCAGCAGCTTAGCCACAGGGGATGGCTACACCTTC
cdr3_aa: CASSLATGDGYTF

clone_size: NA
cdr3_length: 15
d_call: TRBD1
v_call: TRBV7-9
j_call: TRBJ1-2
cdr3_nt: TGTGCCAGCCGCTCGGACAGGGGTTATAACTATGGCTACACCTTC
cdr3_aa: CASRSDRGYNYGYTF

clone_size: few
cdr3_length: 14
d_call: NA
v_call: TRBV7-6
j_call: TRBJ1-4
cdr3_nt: TGTGCCAGCAGCTTCGCAGGGCTTAATGAAAAACTGTTTTTT
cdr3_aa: CASSFAGLNEKLFF

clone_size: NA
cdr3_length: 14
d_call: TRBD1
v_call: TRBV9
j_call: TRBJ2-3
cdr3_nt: TGTGCCAGCAGCGTGGACAGGGAAGGGGATACGCAGTATTTT
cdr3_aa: CASSVDREGDTQYF

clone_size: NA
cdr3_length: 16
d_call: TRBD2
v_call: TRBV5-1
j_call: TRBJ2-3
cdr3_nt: TGCGCCAGCAGCTTGGGGACTAGTCTCTACACAGATACGCAGTATTTT
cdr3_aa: CASSLGTSLYTDTQYF

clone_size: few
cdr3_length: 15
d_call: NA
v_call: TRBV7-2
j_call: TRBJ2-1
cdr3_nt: TGTGCCAGCAGCCCCCTCGGCGGCTTGTACAATGAGCAGTTCTTC
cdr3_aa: CASSPLGGLYNEQFF

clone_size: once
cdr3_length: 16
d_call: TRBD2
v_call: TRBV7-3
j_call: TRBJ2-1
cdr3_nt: TGTGCCAGCAGCTCACTAGCGGGAGGTACCTACAATGAGCAGTTCTTC
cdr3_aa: CASSSLAGGTYNEQFF

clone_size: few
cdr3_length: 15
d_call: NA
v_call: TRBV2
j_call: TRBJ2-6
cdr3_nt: TGTGCCAGCAGTGCGGGGAACTCTGGGGCCAACGTCCTGACTTTC
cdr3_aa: CASSAGNSGANVLTF

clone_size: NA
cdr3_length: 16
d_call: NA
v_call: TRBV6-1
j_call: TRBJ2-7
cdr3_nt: TGTGCCAGCAGTGAATGGGTAGGGGTGACACTGTACGAGCAGTACTTC
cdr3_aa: CASSEWVGVTLYEQYF

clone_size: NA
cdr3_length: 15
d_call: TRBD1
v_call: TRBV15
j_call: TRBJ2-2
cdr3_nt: TGTGCCACCAGCAGGGGGACAGTCGCGGGCGGGGAGCTGTTTTTT
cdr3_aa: CATSRGTVAGGELFF

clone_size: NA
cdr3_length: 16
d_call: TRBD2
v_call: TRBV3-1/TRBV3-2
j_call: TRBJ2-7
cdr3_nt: TGTGCCAGCAGCCAAGAGCGGGGGGTCTACCCCTACGAGCAGTACTTC
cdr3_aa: CASSQERGVYPYEQYF

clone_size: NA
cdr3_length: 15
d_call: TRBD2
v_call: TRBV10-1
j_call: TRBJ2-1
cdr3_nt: TGCGCCAGCAGTGAACCACTAGCGGGCTACAATGAGCAGTTCTTC
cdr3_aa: CASSEPLAGYNEQFF

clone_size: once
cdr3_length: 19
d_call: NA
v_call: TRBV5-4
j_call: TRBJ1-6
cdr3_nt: TGTGCCAGCAGCTTGGAGCCGAGGGGGGGGCGGTCCTATAATTCACCCCTCCACTTT
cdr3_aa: CASSLEPRGGRSYNSPLHF

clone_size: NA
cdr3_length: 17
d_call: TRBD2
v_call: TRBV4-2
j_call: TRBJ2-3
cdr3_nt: TGTGCCAGCAGCCAAGATACTAGCGGGGGGGCTACAGATACGCAGTATTTT
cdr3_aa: CASSQDTSGGATDTQYF

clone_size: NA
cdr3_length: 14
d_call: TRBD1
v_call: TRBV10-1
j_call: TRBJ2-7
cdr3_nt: TGCGCCAGCAGTCCTCGGACAGGACCCTACGAGCAGTACTTC
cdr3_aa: CASSPRTGPYEQYF

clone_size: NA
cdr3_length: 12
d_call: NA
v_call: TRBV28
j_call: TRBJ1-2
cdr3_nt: TGTGCCAGCAGTAACAGGATATGGGGCTACACCTTC
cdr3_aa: CASSNRIWGYTF

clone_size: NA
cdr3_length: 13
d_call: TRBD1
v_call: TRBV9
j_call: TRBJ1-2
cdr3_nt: TGTGCCAGCAGCGTGGGACAGGGATATGGCTACACCTTC
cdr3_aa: CASSVGQGYGYTF

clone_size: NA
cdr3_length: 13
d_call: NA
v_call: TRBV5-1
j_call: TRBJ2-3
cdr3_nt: TGCGCCAGCAGCTTGGCTTCCACAGATACGCAGTATTTT
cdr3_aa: CASSLASTDTQYF

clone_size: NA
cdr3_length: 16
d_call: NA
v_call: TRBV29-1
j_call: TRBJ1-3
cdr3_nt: TGCAGCGTTGAAGATCCCGACTCCTTCTCTGGAAACACCATATATTTT
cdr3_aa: CSVEDPDSFSGNTIYF

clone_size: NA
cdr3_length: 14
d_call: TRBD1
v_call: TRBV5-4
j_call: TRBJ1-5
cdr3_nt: TGTGCCAGCAGCACCGGACAGGCGGGTCAGCCCCAGCATTTT
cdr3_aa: CASSTGQAGQPQHF

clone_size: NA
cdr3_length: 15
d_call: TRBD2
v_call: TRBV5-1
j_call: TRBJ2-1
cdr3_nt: TGCGCCAGCAGCAAACTAGCGGGGGGGCCGAATGAGCAGTTCTTC
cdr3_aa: CASSKLAGGPNEQFF

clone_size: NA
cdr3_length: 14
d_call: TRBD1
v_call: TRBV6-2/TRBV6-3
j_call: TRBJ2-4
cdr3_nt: TGTGCCAGCAGTTACCAGACAGGGGGGCACATTCAGTACTTC
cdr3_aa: CASSYQTGGHIQYF

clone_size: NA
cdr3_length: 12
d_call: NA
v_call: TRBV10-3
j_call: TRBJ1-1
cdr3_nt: TGTGCCATCAGTGTTAAGAACACTGAAGCTTTCTTT
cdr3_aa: CAISVKNTEAFF

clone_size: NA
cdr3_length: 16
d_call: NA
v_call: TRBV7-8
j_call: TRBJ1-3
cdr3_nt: TGTGCCAGCAGCGATCGGGACATTCTGACTGGAAACACCATATATTTT
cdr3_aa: CASSDRDILTGNTIYF

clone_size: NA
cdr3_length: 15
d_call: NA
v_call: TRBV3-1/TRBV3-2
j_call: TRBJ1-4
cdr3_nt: TGTGCCAGCAGCCGGGCGTCGTCAACTAATGAAAAACTGTTTTTT
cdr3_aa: CASSRASSTNEKLFF

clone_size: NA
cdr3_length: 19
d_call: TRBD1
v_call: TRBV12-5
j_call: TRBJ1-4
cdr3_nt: TGTGCTAGTGGTTTGGTACTCGATGGGACAGGGGAAAAGGGTGAAAAACTGTTTTTT
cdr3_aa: CASGLVLDGTGEKGEKLFF

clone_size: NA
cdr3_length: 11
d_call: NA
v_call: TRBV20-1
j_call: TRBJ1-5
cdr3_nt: TGCAGTAACCACTTTAATCAGCCCCAGCATTTT
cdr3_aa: CSNHFNQPQHF

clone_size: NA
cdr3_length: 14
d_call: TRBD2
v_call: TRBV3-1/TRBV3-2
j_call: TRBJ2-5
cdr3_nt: TGTGCCAGCAGCCAGCGGGGGGGCCTGGAGACCCAGTACTTC
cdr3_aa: CASSQRGGLETQYF

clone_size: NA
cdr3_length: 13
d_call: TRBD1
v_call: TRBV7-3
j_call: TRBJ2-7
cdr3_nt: TGTGCCAGCAGCTTTCAAACAGGGGACGAGCAGTACTTC
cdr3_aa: CASSFQTGDEQYF

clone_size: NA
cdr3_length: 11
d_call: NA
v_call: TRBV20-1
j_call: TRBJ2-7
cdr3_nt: TGCAGTGCTCCAGGGACCTACGAGCAGTACTTC
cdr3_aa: CSAPGTYEQYF

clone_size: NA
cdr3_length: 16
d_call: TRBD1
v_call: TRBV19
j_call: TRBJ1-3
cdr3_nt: TGTGCCAGTAGAGGAGGGACAGAACGGTCTGGAAACACCATATATTTT
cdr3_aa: CASRGGTERSGNTIYF

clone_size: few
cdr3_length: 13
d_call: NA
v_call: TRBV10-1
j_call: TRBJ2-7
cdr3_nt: TGCGCCAGCAGTCGTACCAGCGGCTACGAGCAGTACTTC
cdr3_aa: CASSRTSGYEQYF

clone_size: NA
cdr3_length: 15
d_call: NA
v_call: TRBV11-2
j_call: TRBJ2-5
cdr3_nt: TGTGCCAGCAGCTTCGGGGGGCTGGTTGGAGAGACCCAGTACTTC
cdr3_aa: CASSFGGLVGETQYF

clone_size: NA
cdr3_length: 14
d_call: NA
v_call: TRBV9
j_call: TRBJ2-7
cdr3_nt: TGTGCCAGCAGCGTAGATGGGGCACCCTACGAGCAGTACTTC
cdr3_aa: CASSVDGAPYEQYF

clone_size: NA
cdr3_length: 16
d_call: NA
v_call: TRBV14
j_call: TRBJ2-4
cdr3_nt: TGTGCCAGCAGCCAAGAAAGATACTTAGCCAAAAACATTCAGTACTTC
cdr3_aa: CASSQERYLAKNIQYF